A selection of T cell receptor beta chains follows, all from one sample in a study of blood T cell repertoires in COVID-19. Sequencing used immunoSEQ multiplex PCR; TCRdb keeps in-frame clones, though not all of them. The sample lists some 170,000 clones, roughly 80% occurring once. Sequencing was performed on peripheral blood. Receptors originate from a woman aged 80 or over with acute or convalescent COVID-19. CDR3s include the opening cysteine and the closing phenylalanine or tryptophan. Fields, in order: clone size, V gene, J gene, D gene, CDR3 DNA, CDR3 protein. A D gene is named only where the DNA matches it firmly. Not all rows give a size; the values are once, few, many and, for expanded clones, a class.

clone_size: -
v_call: TRBV5-1
j_call: TRBJ1-2
d_call: TRBD1
cdr3_nt: TGCGCCAGCAGCCCACGGGACAGGGGTGTTGGCTACACCTTC
cdr3_aa: CASSPRDRGVGYTF

clone_size: -
v_call: TRBV7-9
j_call: TRBJ1-1
d_call: -
cdr3_nt: TGTGCCAGCAGCTACACAGGACCCGGGGGAGCTTTCTTT
cdr3_aa: CASSYTGPGGAFF

clone_size: -
v_call: TRBV5-1
j_call: TRBJ1-1
d_call: TRBD1
cdr3_nt: TGCGCCAGCAGCGTCGGGACAGGGGGCTTGAACACTGAAGCTTTCTTT
cdr3_aa: CASSVGTGGLNTEAFF

clone_size: -
v_call: TRBV5-6
j_call: TRBJ2-7
d_call: -
cdr3_nt: TGTGCCAGCAGTCGCACAGGGCCCTCGTACGAGCAGTACTTC
cdr3_aa: CASSRTGPSYEQYF

clone_size: -
v_call: TRBV30
j_call: TRBJ1-3
d_call: -
cdr3_nt: TGTGCCTGGAGTGTAGCGGGTTTTGGGCCGTCTGGAAACACCATATATTTT
cdr3_aa: CAWSVAGFGPSGNTIYF

clone_size: -
v_call: TRBV4-1
j_call: TRBJ2-1
d_call: -
cdr3_nt: TGCGCCAGCAGCCAAGTTGTGACAGCTAAAACCTACAATGAGCAGTTCTTC
cdr3_aa: CASSQVVTAKTYNEQFF

clone_size: -
v_call: TRBV25-1
j_call: TRBJ1-4
d_call: -
cdr3_nt: TGTGCCAGCAGTGAATACAGTGCAACTAATGAAAAACTGTTTTTT
cdr3_aa: CASSEYSATNEKLFF

clone_size: -
v_call: TRBV12-3/TRBV12-4
j_call: TRBJ1-1
d_call: -
cdr3_nt: TGTGCCAGCAGTTTGGGGCCTGGGACTGAAGCTTTCTTT
cdr3_aa: CASSLGPGTEAFF

clone_size: -
v_call: TRBV4-2
j_call: TRBJ2-5
d_call: TRBD2
cdr3_nt: TGTGCCAGCAGCCCCCAGGGGGTAGCGGGAGGGCAAGAGACCCAGTACTTC
cdr3_aa: CASSPQGVAGGQETQYF

clone_size: -
v_call: TRBV7-9
j_call: TRBJ2-1
d_call: TRBD1
cdr3_nt: TGTGCCAGCAGAAAGACAGGGGGAGGCGATCGGGGCGAGCAGTTCTTC
cdr3_aa: CASRKTGGGDRGEQFF

clone_size: -
v_call: TRBV9
j_call: TRBJ2-3
d_call: TRBD1
cdr3_nt: TGTGCCAGCAGCGGGGACAGAACCACAGATACGCAGTATTTT
cdr3_aa: CASSGDRTTDTQYF

clone_size: -
v_call: TRBV7-9
j_call: TRBJ1-6
d_call: TRBD1
cdr3_nt: TGTGCCAGCAGCGGGACAGGGAGGAATTCACCCCTCCACTTT
cdr3_aa: CASSGTGRNSPLHF

clone_size: -
v_call: TRBV4-1
j_call: TRBJ2-1
d_call: TRBD1
cdr3_nt: TGCGCCAGCAGCTTGGGACAGGGGCTCAGGGAGCAGTTCTTC
cdr3_aa: CASSLGQGLREQFF

clone_size: -
v_call: TRBV25-1
j_call: TRBJ2-1
d_call: -
cdr3_nt: TGTGCCAGCAGGTATGCCCAGAACAATGAGCAGTTCTTC
cdr3_aa: CASRYAQNNEQFF

clone_size: -
v_call: TRBV18
j_call: TRBJ2-7
d_call: TRBD2
cdr3_nt: TGTGCCAGCTCACCACAACGGACTAGCGGGGGGGCTTTGAGCTACGAGCAGTACTTC
cdr3_aa: CASSPQRTSGGALSYEQYF

clone_size: -
v_call: TRBV7-3
j_call: TRBJ2-3
d_call: -
cdr3_nt: TGTGCCAGCAGCGGGAGTAGGTTCACAGATACGCAGTATTTT
cdr3_aa: CASSGSRFTDTQYF

clone_size: once
v_call: TRBV27
j_call: TRBJ1-2
d_call: -
cdr3_nt: TGTGCCAGCCCGAGAAGGTCAGGGCTCGGCTATGGCTACACCTTC
cdr3_aa: CASPRRSGLGYGYTF

clone_size: -
v_call: TRBV19
j_call: TRBJ2-7
d_call: TRBD1
cdr3_nt: TGTGCCAGTAGCCGACAGGGGAAAGGCTACGAGCAGTACTTC
cdr3_aa: CASSRQGKGYEQYF

clone_size: -
v_call: TRBV11-3
j_call: TRBJ2-3
d_call: -
cdr3_nt: TGTGCCAGCAGCGGGGGGTGGGCAGATACGCAGTATTTT
cdr3_aa: CASSGGWADTQYF

clone_size: -
v_call: TRBV4-3
j_call: TRBJ1-1
d_call: TRBD1
cdr3_nt: TGCGCCAGCAGCCTTAACAGGGGCACTGAAGCTTTCTTT
cdr3_aa: CASSLNRGTEAFF

clone_size: -
v_call: TRBV7-9
j_call: TRBJ2-1
d_call: TRBD2
cdr3_nt: TGTGCCAGCAGCCCCAGGACTAGCGTGTACAATGAGCAGTTCTTC
cdr3_aa: CASSPRTSVYNEQFF

clone_size: -
v_call: TRBV6-2/TRBV6-3
j_call: TRBJ2-7
d_call: -
cdr3_nt: TGTGCCAGCAGTAACCCGGGAAGGCTATACGAGCAGTACTTC
cdr3_aa: CASSNPGRLYEQYF

clone_size: once
v_call: TRBV10-3
j_call: TRBJ2-3
d_call: TRBD2
cdr3_nt: TGTGCCATCAGGGATAGCGGGAGCGTGAAAGATACGCAGTATTTT
cdr3_aa: CAIRDSGSVKDTQYF

clone_size: -
v_call: TRBV27
j_call: TRBJ2-1
d_call: TRBD2
cdr3_nt: TGTGCCAGCAGTTCCTGGGAGCGGGGCAGGAATGAGCAGTTCTTC
cdr3_aa: CASSSWERGRNEQFF

clone_size: few
v_call: TRBV3-1/TRBV3-2
j_call: TRBJ2-3
d_call: TRBD2
cdr3_nt: TGTGCCAGCAGCCAAGGAGTAGCGGGACCCACAGATACGCAGTATTTT
cdr3_aa: CASSQGVAGPTDTQYF

clone_size: few
v_call: TRBV7-8
j_call: TRBJ1-5
d_call: TRBD1
cdr3_nt: TGTGCCAGCAGCCGGGACAGTTATAGCAATCAGCCCCAGCATTTT
cdr3_aa: CASSRDSYSNQPQHF

clone_size: -
v_call: TRBV7-3
j_call: TRBJ2-2
d_call: -
cdr3_nt: TGTGCCAGCAGCTTAAATCCCGCCGGGAGCGCGAACACCGGGGAGCTGTTTTTT
cdr3_aa: CASSLNPAGSANTGELFF

clone_size: -
v_call: TRBV6-1
j_call: TRBJ2-3
d_call: TRBD2
cdr3_nt: TGTGCCAGCAGTGAAACGCACGCGGGGGTAGATACGCAGTATTTT
cdr3_aa: CASSETHAGVDTQYF

clone_size: -
v_call: TRBV5-6
j_call: TRBJ2-1
d_call: -
cdr3_nt: TGTGCCAGCAGCCCGGGTGGGAATGAGCAGTTCTTC
cdr3_aa: CASSPGGNEQFF

clone_size: -
v_call: TRBV21-1
j_call: TRBJ1-4
d_call: -
cdr3_nt: TGTGCCAGAAGACAGGGCGCTAATGAAAAACTGTTTTTT
cdr3_aa: CARRQGANEKLFF

clone_size: -
v_call: TRBV28
j_call: TRBJ1-5
d_call: -
cdr3_nt: TGTGCCAGCAGTATTATCGGTTACAGGGAACTCAATCAGCCCCAGCATTTT
cdr3_aa: CASSIIGYRELNQPQHF

clone_size: -
v_call: TRBV6-5
j_call: TRBJ2-1
d_call: TRBD1
cdr3_nt: TGTGCCAGCAGTTACCTCGGACAGGGGGTAAACAATGAGCAGTTCTTC
cdr3_aa: CASSYLGQGVNNEQFF

clone_size: -
v_call: TRBV4-1
j_call: TRBJ1-1
d_call: -
cdr3_nt: TGCGCCAGCAGCCAAGGACTAACCCGGGACACTGAAGCTTTCTTT
cdr3_aa: CASSQGLTRDTEAFF

clone_size: -
v_call: TRBV28
j_call: TRBJ2-7
d_call: TRBD1
cdr3_nt: TGTGCCAGCAGCTGGGACAGCTCTTACGAGCAGTACTTC
cdr3_aa: CASSWDSSYEQYF

clone_size: -
v_call: TRBV13
j_call: TRBJ2-3
d_call: TRBD1
cdr3_nt: TGTGCCAGCAGCCCAAGGACAGGTAGCACAGATACGCAGTATTTT
cdr3_aa: CASSPRTGSTDTQYF

clone_size: -
v_call: TRBV18
j_call: TRBJ1-3
d_call: -
cdr3_nt: TGTGCCAGCTCACCCCGAAACAGGATTATCTCTGGAAACACCATATATTTT
cdr3_aa: CASSPRNRIISGNTIYF

clone_size: -
v_call: TRBV2
j_call: TRBJ2-2
d_call: TRBD1
cdr3_nt: TGTGCCAGCAAATCCGACAGGGCGTGGCGGGAGCTGTTTTTT
cdr3_aa: CASKSDRAWRELFF

clone_size: -
v_call: TRBV7-2
j_call: TRBJ1-6
d_call: TRBD1
cdr3_nt: TGTGCCAGCAGCACCCAGGGACAGATAAATTCACCCCTCCACTTT
cdr3_aa: CASSTQGQINSPLHF

clone_size: few
v_call: TRBV28
j_call: TRBJ1-3
d_call: -
cdr3_nt: TGTGCCAGCAGTCTTCCCCTAGGGGGCTCTGGAAACACCATATATTTT
cdr3_aa: CASSLPLGGSGNTIYF

clone_size: -
v_call: TRBV7-8
j_call: TRBJ2-7
d_call: -
cdr3_nt: TGTGCCAGCAGCTCTTCCAGGGTTTCTCACGAGCAGTACTTC
cdr3_aa: CASSSSRVSHEQYF

clone_size: -
v_call: TRBV29-1
j_call: TRBJ2-7
d_call: -
cdr3_nt: TGCAGCGTCGTGGCGGGGCAATCCTACGAGCAGTACTTC
cdr3_aa: CSVVAGQSYEQYF

clone_size: -
v_call: TRBV28
j_call: TRBJ1-6
d_call: -
cdr3_nt: TGTGCCAGCAGTTTACGGGGGGGATATTCACCCCTCCACTTT
cdr3_aa: CASSLRGGYSPLHF

clone_size: -
v_call: TRBV28
j_call: TRBJ1-3
d_call: -
cdr3_nt: TGTGCCAGCAGTTTCCGGGGAGGGGCCGCCATATATTTT
cdr3_aa: CASSFRGGAAIYF

clone_size: few
v_call: TRBV5-1
j_call: TRBJ2-5
d_call: TRBD1
cdr3_nt: TGCGCCAGCAGCCGGAGAGGGGGCATAGAGACCCAGTACTTC
cdr3_aa: CASSRRGGIETQYF

clone_size: -
v_call: TRBV6-1
j_call: TRBJ1-1
d_call: -
cdr3_nt: TGTGCCAGCAGTGAAAGGCCCCGGGGAGCTTTCTTT
cdr3_aa: CASSERPRGAFF

clone_size: few
v_call: TRBV4-2
j_call: TRBJ1-1
d_call: TRBD1
cdr3_nt: TGTGCCAGCAGCCACGACAGGGCGGGTACTGAAGCTTTCTTT
cdr3_aa: CASSHDRAGTEAFF